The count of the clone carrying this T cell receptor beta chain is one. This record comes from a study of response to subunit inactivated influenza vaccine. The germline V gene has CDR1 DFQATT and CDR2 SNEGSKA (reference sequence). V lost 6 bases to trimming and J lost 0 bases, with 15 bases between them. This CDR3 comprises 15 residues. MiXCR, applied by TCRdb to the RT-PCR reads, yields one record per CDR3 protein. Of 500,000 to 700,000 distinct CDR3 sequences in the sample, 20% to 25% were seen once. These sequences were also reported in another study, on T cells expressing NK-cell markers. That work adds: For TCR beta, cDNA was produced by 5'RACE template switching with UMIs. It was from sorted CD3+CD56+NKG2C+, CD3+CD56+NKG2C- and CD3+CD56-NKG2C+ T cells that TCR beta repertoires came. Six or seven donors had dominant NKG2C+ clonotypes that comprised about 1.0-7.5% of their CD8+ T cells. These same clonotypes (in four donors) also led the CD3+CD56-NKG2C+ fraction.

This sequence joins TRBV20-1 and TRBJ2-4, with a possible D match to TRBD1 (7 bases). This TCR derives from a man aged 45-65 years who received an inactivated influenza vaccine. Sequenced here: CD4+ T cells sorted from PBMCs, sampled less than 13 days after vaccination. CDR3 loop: CSARQGLLAKNIQYF. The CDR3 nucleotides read TGCAGTGCCCGACAGGGACTTCTAGCCAAAAACATTCAGTACTTC.